These 16 T cell receptor beta chains were all obtained from the same sample, sequenced in a study of human T cells and chemical hapten exposure (dated by TCRdb to the early 2020s). According to the study, the label for this sample's time point signals: patch test 2, 6 weeks after DPC sensitization. The treatment or condition label of this sample denotes: therapeutic diphenylcyclopropenone sensitization with weekly scalp DPC. The library was generated by RACE. The run used a NextSeq 500. TCRdb redid the processing of the public reads, applying fastp at Q25 and MiXCR, and retained in-frame beta chains. Duplicate CDR3 protein sequences are folded into a single record with the most common DNA and genes. Within this sample are about 69,000 distinct CDR3 sequences, with 9% to 12% of them counted one time only. The ten largest clonotypes hold approximately 7% of the sample. The sequences come from whole blood, collected in connection with sensitization to the hapten diphenylcyclopropenone (DPC). The source is a woman aged 45-60 years with alopecia areata. Some clones in this sample may be carry-over from other donors' samples.

Ten or more counts support this clonotype. The chain joins TRBV4-2 to TRBJ2-7; D is unresolved. The length of the CDR3 is 14 residues. From germline, CDR1 is LGHNA and CDR2 YNFKEQ. The V end lost 4 bases, the J end lost 4 bases, and 14 bases lay between the germline ends. The CDR3 here is CASSPKPSGYEQYF. The CDR3 region has the DNA TGTGCCAGCAGCCCCAAGCCTAGTGGGTACGAGCAGTACTTC.

This clonotype was recorded many times. The rearrangement joins TRBV20-1 to TRBJ2-2; D gene unclear. V was trimmed by 1 base and J by 2 bases, leaving 8 bases between them. The CDR3 length is 14 residues. Germline V CDR1 and CDR2: DFQATT, SNEGSKA (reference sequence). The CDR3 is CSARVQSNTGELFF. CDR3 sequence (DNA): TGCAGTGCTAGAGTCCAATCCAACACCGGGGAGCTGTTTTTT.

The sample holds many counts of this clonotype. The DNA for the CDR3 is TGTGCCAGCCGAGCAAGGAGTGTGTGGGATCGAGAGAAGAACACTGAAGCTTTCTTT. This sequence encodes CASRARSVWDREKNTEAFF. This chain uses TRBV21-1 with TRBJ1-1. TRBV21-1 is labeled a pseudogene. CDR3 length: 19 amino acids.

This rearrangement joins TRBV28 to TRBJ2-3, with 7 nucleotides matching TRBD2. From germline, CDR1 is MDHEN and CDR2 SYDVKM. V lost 4 bases, J lost 4 bases, and 8 bases stayed unmatched. The CDR3 length is 15 residues. The CDR3 DNA reads as TGTGCCAGCAGTTCAGCCGGACTAGTTCCAGATACGCAGTATTTT. Translation: CASSSAGLVPDTQYF.

The chain combines TRBV11-3 with TRBJ1-1, with a tentative D call TRBD1 (5 bases). Trimming left V 5 bases short and J 6 bases short, with 16 bases between. CDR3 size: 14 residues. The V gene's germline CDR1 is SGHNT and CDR2 YENEEA. The CDR3 sequence is CASSQGQGGAEAFF. The CDR3 DNA reads TGTGCCAGCAGCCAGGGCCAGGGAGGAGCTGAAGCTTTCTTT.

This clonotype was found many times. The chain uses TRBV20-1 and TRBJ2-3, with 8 bases identical to TRBD2. Per the germline V gene, CDR1 is DFQATT and CDR2 is SNEGSKA (reference sequence). The CDR3 runs 14 residues. J was trimmed by 0 bases and V by 6 bases; bases with no gene match: 5. The CDR3 here is CSAAGTRSTDTQYF. Here the CDR3 DNA reads TGCAGTGCCGCCGGGACTAGAAGCACAGATACGCAGTATTTT.

This clonotype has more than one count but fewer than ten. The chain links TRBV7-7 to TRBJ2-2; perhaps TRBD1 as D (5 bases). The CDR3 extends over 16 amino acids. The V end lost 5 bases, the J end lost 1 base, and 14 bases lay between the germline ends. Germline CDR1 is SSHAT and CDR2 is FNYEAQ (reference sequence). CDR3 protein: CASSPRTLGNTGELFF. For the CDR3, the DNA is TGTGCCAGCAGCCCTCGGACACTGGGGAACACCGGGGAGCTGTTTTTT.

The sample holds a few counts of this clonotype. V usage is TRBV15 and J usage is TRBJ2-1; D is ambiguous. CDR3 length: 15 residues. Germline-derived CDR1 and CDR2 are LNHNV and YYDKDF (reference sequence). Trimming left V 2 bases short and J 6 bases short, with 14 bases between. In nucleotides, the CDR3 is TGTGCCACCAGCAGATCCCGGGTCCAGAGCAATGAGCAGTTCTTC. It encodes CATSRSRVQSNEQFF.

This clonotype was detected ten times or more. The rearrangement uses TRBV20-1 and TRBJ2-3; tentative D call: TRBD1 (7 bases). The CDR3 totals 13 residues. In germline, CDR1 is DFQATT, CDR2 SNEGSKA (reference sequence). The CDR3: CSQSGGTTDTQYF. The CDR3 coding sequence is TGCAGCCAATCAGGGGGGACCACAGATACGCAGTATTTT.

This clonotype was counted at least ten times. V gene TRBV5-4 combines with J gene TRBJ2-3; tentative D call: TRBD2 (5 bases). This CDR3 has 15 amino acids. V lost 0 bases and J lost 1, with 9 bases in between. CDR1 is SGHNT and CDR2 is YYREEE in the germline V gene (reference sequence). The CDR3 region has the DNA TGTGCCAGCAGCTTGGCTCGGGGTGGCACAGATACGCAGTATTTT. It yields the protein CASSLARGGTDTQYF. The complete variable domain, with remaining parts taken from reference TRBV5-4 and TRBJ2-3, reads ETGVTQSPTHLIKTRGQQVTLRCSSQSGHNTVSWYQQALGQGPQFIFQYYREEENGRGNFPPRFSGLQFPNYSSELNVNALELDDSALYLCASSLARGGTDTQYFGPGTRLTVL.

CDR3 nucleotides: TGTGCCAGCAGCCTGGACAGGTCCTACGAGCAGTACTTC. Translating gives CASSLDRSYEQYF. This rearrangement joins TRBV5-6 to TRBJ2-7; 7 bases align to TRBD1. From germline, CDR1 is SGHDT and CDR2 YYEEEE. J gave up 1 base and V 4 bases, and 2 bases lay outside the gene matches. The CDR3 consists of 13 residues.

The chain joins TRBV3-1 to TRBJ1-2, with D perhaps matching TRBD1 (5 bases). The V and J ends lost 3 bases and 6 bases respectively, with 11 bases between them. The germline V gene has CDR1 LGHDT and CDR2 YNNKEL (reference sequence). The CDR3 runs to 13 residues. In nucleotides, the CDR3 is TGTGCCAGCAGCCACAGGGAGCGAGATGGCTACACCTTC. This sequence encodes CASSHRERDGYTF.

This clonotype was recorded a few times. V usage is TRBV12-3 or TRBV12-4 and J usage is TRBJ2-3; possible D gene TRBD2, 5 bases. Deletions cut 1 base from V and 6 bases from J, with 11 bases between. The CDR3 is made up of 14 amino acids. The CDR3 sequence is CASSLVPGSDTQYF. In nucleotides, the CDR3 is TGTGCCAGCAGTTTAGTGCCGGGATCCGATACGCAGTATTTT.

This clonotype was seen more than once but under ten times. The chain combines TRBV21-1 with TRBJ2-7; the table's D call, TRBD1, was not checked against the DNA. TRBV21-1 is tagged as a pseudogene. The CDR3 totals 14 residues. CDR3 sequence reads: CASSKEPRQGYQYF. The DNA of the CDR3 is TGTGCCAGCAGCAAAGAGCCCCGACAGGGCTACCAGTACTTC.

This clonotype was observed at least ten times. J is TRBJ1-1 and V is TRBV29-1; D is unclear. The CDR3 has 13 amino acids. Trimming took 6 bases from V and 0 from J, leaving 11 bases between them. Germline V gene data show CDR1 as SQVTM and CDR2 as ANQGSEA. The CDR3 sequence: CSVARTVNTEAFF. For the CDR3, the DNA is TGCAGCGTAGCCAGGACGGTGAACACTGAAGCTTTCTTT.

This clonotype has at least ten counts. The chain combines TRBV11-2 with TRBJ2-5; 11 nucleotides line up with TRBD2. The CDR3 length is 15 residues. The germline CDR1 and CDR2 sequences are SGHAT and FQNNGV. Trimming took 3 bases from V and 5 from J; bases not matched to a gene: 5. CDR3 coding DNA: TGTGCCAGCAGCTTTCAACTAGCGGGAGTTGAGACCCAGTACTTC. It encodes CASSFQLAGVETQYF.